One and the same sample provided the 32 T cell receptor beta chains below, sequenced in a study of glioma-infiltrating T cells. Amplification of TCR alpha and beta CDR3 regions from RNA used iRepertoire nested multiplex PCR. TCRdb used MiXCR to reprocess the multiplex PCR reads, holding one entry per CDR3 protein. The table records tens of thousands of distinct CDR3 sequences, about 40% of them present only once. Material for sequencing was glioma tissue, nonneoplastic brain tissue, or PBMCs (not recorded which). Receptor source: a human donor with low-grade glioma or glioblastoma, undergoing nonglioma brain surgery, or in good health (not recorded which).

At least ten counts were recorded for this clonotype. This chain links TRBV4-2 with TRBJ2-3; D remains unclear. The germline V and J ends were trimmed by 3 bases and 0 bases, with 7 bases remaining between them. CDR3 length: 14 amino acids. Germline V gene lookup returns CDR1 LGHNA and CDR2 YNFKEQ. Written as DNA, the CDR3 is TGTGCCAGCAGCCATGTAGACAGCACAGATACGCAGTATTTT. This translates into CASSHVDSTDTQYF.

This clonotype was observed at least ten times. This rearrangement joins TRBV28 to TRBJ2-1; 10 bases fit TRBD2. With V trimmed by 7 bases and J by 4 bases, 7 bases remained unmatched. This CDR3 is 15 amino acids long. Looked up from germline, CDR1 is MDHEN and CDR2 is SYDVKM. The CDR3 spells CASTKSGGAYNEQFF. In DNA, the CDR3 is TGTGCCAGCACTAAGAGCGGGGGGGCTTACAATGAGCAGTTCTTC.

Details on this clonotype: This may stem from a read error, because a much larger clone lies one nucleotide away. The chain links TRBV7-8 to TRBJ2-3, with D possibly matching TRBD1 (6 bases). The J call may be incorrect, as the DNA end agrees better with TRBJ1-5. The CDR3 is 16 residues long. Germline V gene data show CDR1 as SGHVS and CDR2 as FQNEAQ. The DNA of the CDR3 is TGTGCCAGCAGCCCAAGGACTAGCAGGGGCACAGATACGCAGCATTTT. Translation gives CASSPRTSRGTDTQHF.

A remark on this clonotype: A much larger clone sits a single nucleotide away, making a read error possible. Since no conserved phenylalanine or tryptophan closes the CDR3, a read error is the likely cause. This sequence joins TRBV29-1 and TRBJ2-4, with 7 bases lining up with TRBD2. J was trimmed by 2 bases and V by 7 bases; bases with no gene match: 2. This CDR3 comprises 12 residues. Germline V CDR1 and CDR2: SQVTM, ANQGSEA. Here the CDR3 reads CSARGTKNIQYL. The CDR3 DNA is TGCAGCGCGCGGGGGACCAAAAACATTCAGTACCTC.

This clonotype was seen a few times. The chain recombines TRBV5-5 with TRBJ2-5, with 8 bases that match TRBD1. Trimming took 4 bases from V and 4 from J; bases not matched to a gene: 6. CDR1 is SGHKS, CDR2 YYEKEE, per germline (reference sequence). The CDR3 has 14 residues. The CDR3, as DNA: TGTGCCAGCAGCCATCCCAGGGGGCGAGAGACCCAGTACTTC. Protein: CASSHPRGRETQYF.

This clonotype appeared many times. This chain connects TRBV20-1 to TRBJ1-5; tentative D call: TRBD1 (5 bases). The ends were cut back, 2 bases at V and 5 bases at J, with 16 bases in the middle. This CDR3 is 15 amino acids long. CDR1 and CDR2 (germline): DFQATT, SNEGSKA (reference sequence). This chain's CDR3 is CSARSKRGADQPQHF. CDR3 in DNA: TGCAGTGCTAGAAGCAAGAGGGGCGCAGATCAGCCCCAGCATTTT.

In its sample, this clonotype was seen many times. V and J are TRBV19 and TRBJ1-4, with no clear D. The CDR3 loop spans 12 amino acids. Between the trimmed V and J ends, which lost 3 bases and 7 bases, there was a span of 6 bases. Germline V lookup: CDR1 LNHDA, CDR2 SQIVND (reference sequence). The CDR3 bases are TGTGCCAGTAGTATGGTGGGTGAAAAACTGTTTTTT. Its translation is CASSMVGEKLFF.

This clonotype was recorded at least ten times. As the CDR3 is not closed by the conserved phenylalanine or tryptophan, this likely results from a read error. The chain uses TRBV3-1 and TRBJ2-5; D is perhaps TRBD1 or TRBD2 (5 bases each). The CDR3 loop spans 15 amino acids. In germline, CDR1 is LGHDT, CDR2 YNNKEL (reference sequence). Deletions cut 2 bases from V and 2 bases from J, with 12 bases between. CDR3 in amino acids: CASSQYLGAQETQYL. The CDR3 DNA reads TGTGCCAGCAGCCAATATCTCGGGGCTCAAGAGACCCAGTACCTC.

This clonotype was recorded at least ten times. The gene calls are TRBV3-1 and TRBJ1-5, with a possible D match to TRBD1 (6 bases). Germline V gives CDR1 LGHDT, CDR2 YNNKEL (reference sequence). V lost 4 bases to trimming and J lost 4 bases, with 14 bases between them. This CDR3 spans 15 amino acids. The CDR3 is CASSRGGGPNQPQHF. The CDR3 coding sequence is TGTGCCAGCAGCCGCGGGGGGGGGCCTAATCAGCCCCAGCATTTT.

In this sample, this clonotype turned up a few times. The V gene is TRBV5-6, the J gene TRBJ2-1; the match to TRBD2 covers 12 bases. V was pared by 4 bases and J by 8 bases, with 16 bases of the junction left unmatched. The germline V gene has CDR1 SGHDT and CDR2 YYEEEE. CDR3 size: 18 residues. The CDR3 spells CASSAGLAGVSLQDEQFF. The CDR3 DNA follows: TGTGCCAGCAGCGCGGGACTAGCGGGCGTATCCCTTCAGGATGAGCAGTTCTTC.

This clonotype has at least ten counts. This CDR3 reads CASSQEPSSYNEQFF. CDR3 nucleotides: TGCGCCAGCAGCCAAGAACCTAGCAGCTACAATGAGCAGTTCTTC. This chain links TRBV4-1 with TRBJ2-1, with D tentatively TRBD2 (5 bases). This CDR3 is 15 amino acids long. Per the germline V gene, CDR1 is MGHRA and CDR2 is YSYEKL. V lost 0 bases, J lost 3 bases, and 9 bases lay in between.

The V call is TRBV4-1, the J call TRBJ1-5; D gene ambiguous. Trimming shortened V by 0 bases and J by 4 bases, and 13 bases separated the two germline ends. This CDR3 contains 16 residues. Germline-derived CDR1 and CDR2 are MGHRA and YSYEKL. CDR3 region: CASSQDGEAGNQPQHF. The DNA for the CDR3 is TGCGCCAGCAGCCAAGATGGCGAGGCGGGTAATCAGCCCCAGCATTTT.

This clonotype was detected many times. The chain joins TRBV7-9 to TRBJ2-7; TRBD2 agrees at 11 bases. V dropped 5 bases and J dropped 5; count of bases not matched to a gene: 14. Germline-derived CDR1 and CDR2 are SEHNR and FQNEAQ (reference sequence). This CDR3 is built from 17 residues. CDR3 sequence: CASSRSSGRYTLDEQYF. CDR3 bases: TGTGCCAGCAGCAGATCTAGCGGGAGGTATACCCTGGACGAGCAGTACTTC.

This clonotype was seen at least ten times. The rearrangement links TRBV20-1 to TRBJ1-1; D gene uncertain. Germline V CDR1 and CDR2: DFQATT, SNEGSKA (reference sequence). V was clipped by 7 bases and J by 8 bases, with 14 bases between them. The CDR3 has 11 amino acids. The CDR3 sequence is CSVRWAGEAFF. In nucleotides, the CDR3 is TGCAGTGTCCGGTGGGCCGGAGAAGCTTTCTTT.

The chain employs TRBV28 and TRBJ2-3, with TRBD1 matching over 7 bases. This CDR3 has 16 residues. Trimming took 2 bases from V and 2 from J; bases not matched to a gene: 7. The germline gives CDR1 MDHEN, CDR2 SYDVKM. The CDR3 DNA reads TGTGCCAGCAGTTTAGCCGGGACAGCCAACACAGATACGCAGTATTTT. Amino acids: CASSLAGTANTDTQYF.

This clonotype was found a few times. This chain links TRBV5-6 with TRBJ2-3; 14 bases agree with TRBD2. This CDR3 region has 17 residues. CDR1 is SGHDT and CDR2 is YYEEEE in the germline V gene. V was clipped by 4 bases and J by 3 bases; unmatched bases: 7. The CDR3 DNA reads as TGTGCCAGCAGCCTCGGACTAGCGGGGGGTTTTACAGATACGCAGTATTTT. Its protein product is CASSLGLAGGFTDTQYF.

This clonotype was observed many times. This sequence joins TRBV5-1 and TRBJ2-3; D is ambiguous. The CDR3 is 13 residues long. Germline CDR1 is SGHRS and CDR2 is YFSETQ. V was trimmed by 4 bases and J by 8 bases, leaving 14 bases between them. CDR3 sequence: CASSEDVLGTQYF. CDR3 bases: TGCGCCAGCAGCGAGGACGTATTGGGTACGCAGTATTTT.

The chain carries TRBV15 and TRBJ2-1; a weak D match, TRBD2 (6 bases). CDR3 size: 17 residues. Germline CDR1 reads LNHNV; CDR2 reads YYDKDF (reference sequence). Trimming removed 0 bases from V and 1 base from J, with 13 bases in between. This CDR3 reads CATSREYSGRSYNEQFF. For the CDR3, the DNA is TGTGCCACCAGCAGAGAATACAGCGGGCGATCCTACAATGAGCAGTTCTTC.

This clonotype was detected ten times or more. This chain links TRBV5-4 with TRBJ2-4; 7 bases match TRBD1. Trimming at V came to 2 bases and at J to 0 bases, leaving 2 bases not matched to a gene. The CDR3 loop spans 15 amino acids. The V gene's germline CDR1 is SGHNT and CDR2 YYREEE (reference sequence). Here the CDR3 DNA reads TGTGCCAGCAGCTTCGGACAGGCAGCCAAAAACATTCAGTACTTC. Its protein is CASSFGQAAKNIQYF.

The table lists this clonotype with many counts. This chain joins TRBV9 and TRBJ2-7; 12 bases fit TRBD2. Losses at the gene ends were 4 bases for V and 4 bases for J; bases not matched to a gene: 3. The CDR3 has 14 residues. Germline CDR1 SGDLS, CDR2 YYNGEE. The CDR3 loop reads CASSPLAGGYEQYF. CDR3 sequence (DNA): TGTGCCAGCAGCCCGCTAGCGGGGGGGTACGAGCAGTACTTC.

This chain joins TRBV5-1 and TRBJ2-3; D is unresolved. The V and J ends lost 4 bases and 1 base respectively, with 10 bases between them. This CDR3 comprises 14 residues. Germline V gives CDR1 SGHRS, CDR2 YFSETQ. The CDR3 region is CASSPLVRTDTQYF. DNA of the CDR3: TGCGCCAGCAGCCCCCTCGTGCGCACAGATACGCAGTATTTT.

Many counts were recorded for this clonotype. The chain couples TRBV15 to TRBJ1-1, with D hard to call. Germline CDR1 is LNHNV and CDR2 is YYDKDF (reference sequence). The CDR3 consists of 15 residues. The germline V and J ends were trimmed by 5 bases and 4 bases, with 17 bases remaining between them. CDR3 bases: TGTGCCACCAGCCCTGGTAGCAGGCTAGTCACTGAAGCTTTCTTT. The encoded protein is CATSPGSRLVTEAFF.

There are many counts of this clonotype. The chain has TRBV20-1 and TRBJ1-2; D might be TRBD1 (5 bases). Trimming left V 0 bases short and J 4 bases short, with 12 bases between. The germline gives CDR1 DFQATT, CDR2 SNEGSKA (reference sequence). This CDR3 region has 14 residues. DNA of the CDR3: TGCAGTGCTAGAGAAAGCGACAGTTCCTATGGCTACACCTTC. Translating it yields CSARESDSSYGYTF.

There are many counts of this clonotype. The V and J genes are TRBV2 and TRBJ2-2; TRBD2 matches at 14 bases. The V and J ends lost 8 bases and 5 bases, in that order; junction bases with no gene match: 4. Germline V gives CDR1 SNHLY, CDR2 FYNNEI. CDR3 size: 15 residues. DNA of the CDR3: TGTGCCAGCGGGACTAGCGGGAGTAAAACCGGGGAGCTGTTTTTT. The encoded protein is CASGTSGSKTGELFF.

In regard to this clonotype: One end of the junction does not line up with germline, which may come from a read error. The gene calls are TRBV28 and TRBJ1-6; no firm D call. The CDR3 loop spans 17 amino acids. Germline V gene sequence: CDR1 MDHEN, CDR2 SYDVKM. This chain's CDR3 is CARSFGHTRSPNSPLHF. As DNA, the CDR3 is TGTGCCAGAAGTTTCGGTCACACACGCAGTCCTAATTCACCCCTCCACTTT.

With respect to this clonotype: Mismatch with germline at one junction end may stem from a read error. The chain employs TRBV6-5 and TRBJ2-3, with 12 bases that match TRBD1. In germline, CDR1 is MNHEY, CDR2 SVGAGI. The CDR3 has 17 residues. CDR3 nucleotide sequence: TGTGCTAGCAGTTTACATAAGGGACAGGGGGCAGATAAAACGCAGTATTTT. Translation: CASSLHKGQGADKTQYF.

As regards this clonotype: Compared with germline, one end of the junction differs, possibly owing to a read error. The chain carries TRBV5-4 and TRBJ2-3; no firm D call. Germline CDR1 SGHNT, CDR2 YYREEE (reference sequence). CDR3 length: 11 amino acids. CDR3 coding DNA: TGTGCCAGCAGCCTCACAGATACGAAGTATTTT. Translating it yields CASSLTDTKYF.

The chain combines TRBV15 with TRBJ1-1; D remains unclear. The germline V gene encodes CDR1 LNHNV and CDR2 YYDKDF (reference sequence). CDR3 length: 15 amino acids. Trimming cost V 0 bases and J 0 bases, with 8 bases left between them. The CDR3 region is CATSREHWVNTEAFF. CDR3 bases: TGTGCCACCAGCAGAGAACATTGGGTGAACACTGAAGCTTTCTTT.

This clonotype was seen many times. The chain employs TRBV20-1 and TRBJ2-5; a weak D match, TRBD2 (7 bases). The V gene's germline CDR1 is DFQATT and CDR2 SNEGSKA (reference sequence). This CDR3 has 15 amino acids. Trimming stripped 1 base from V and 0 bases from J, with 12 bases between. The CDR3 nucleotides are TGCAGTGCTAGAGGGGGGGGGGCCTACCAAGAGACCCAGTACTTC. It codes for CSARGGGAYQETQYF.

This clonotype was detected ten times or more. The J gene is TRBJ2-1, the V gene TRBV29-1; 9 bases line up with TRBD2. The CDR3 totals 15 residues. CDR1 and CDR2 from the germline V gene are SQVTM and ANQGSEA. J gave up 4 bases and V 4 bases, and 8 bases lay outside the gene matches. CDR3 loop: CSVARGLAGYNEQFF. The CDR3, as DNA: TGCAGCGTTGCGAGGGGGCTAGCGGGATACAATGAGCAGTTCTTC.

Points on this clonotype: The conserved phenylalanine or tryptophan is not found at the CDR3 terminus, so this likely reflects a read error. This sequence joins TRBV5-1 and TRBJ1-1; D remains unclear. The CDR3 is 13 residues long. Germline CDR1 reads SGHRS; CDR2 reads YFSETQ. Trimming took off 5 bases at V and 5 bases at J, with 13 bases between the two ends. The CDR3 region has the DNA TGCGCCAGCAGACTTGACACGAAAACTGAAGCTTTCCTT. Its protein is CASRLDTKTEAFL.

As regards this clonotype: The junction shows a germline mismatch at one end, possibly a read error. V gene TRBV4-3 combines with J gene TRBJ1-2; D is undetermined. Germline-derived CDR1 and CDR2 are LGHNA and YSLEER. This CDR3 has 13 residues. The CDR3 region is CASSQDQLYGYSF. The DNA of the CDR3 is TGCGCCAGCAGCCAAGATCAGCTCTATGGCTACAGCTTC.